This TCR beta chain was sequenced for a study of cytomegalovirus exposure and HLA in healthy donors. General study results and limits: Later genetic work tied a missense DCLRE1C variant to beta-chain V and J trimming.

60 Vbeta and 13 Jbeta primers were used in PCR. Assay: immunoSEQ multiplex PCR; the TCRdb copy retains only in-frame clones and omits some. This sample's table reports around 76,000 clones. As for this clone: Its antigen is unknown.

The sequence was collected from a woman aged 60-75 years in good health and CMV-seronegative. The sample comprised PBMCs.

DNA of the CDR3: TGTGCCAGCAGTTCAGAGGGGGCTCACACTGAAGCTTTCTTT. This codes for CASSSEGAHTEAFF. J is TRBJ1-1 and V is TRBV28; 7 nucleotides agree with TRBD1. J gave up 3 bases and V 4 bases, and 5 bases lay outside the gene matches. From germline, CDR1 is MDHEN and CDR2 SYDVKM. This CDR3 comprises 14 residues.